The present TCR beta chain was sequenced within a study of blood T cell repertoires in COVID-19. Study in general: The cDNA or gDNA used as material had been derived from T cells, B-cell-depleted T cells, or PBMCs.

This CDR3 has 15 amino acids. V was clipped by 6 bases and J by 2 bases; unmatched bases: 10. Germline CDR1 is MNHNY and CDR2 is SVGAGI (reference sequence). Per the original methods: Scientists estimated how many nucleated cells there were by amplifying reference gene primers. TCRdb keeps only in-frame clones here, not all; method: immunoSEQ multiplex PCR. V, J and clone size are taken as reported in that table, and D and trimming were inferred from the DNA itself. Altogether around 250,000 clones are present, almost 90% being singletons, with the ten largest covering around 2.3%. The receptor was isolated from a woman aged 55-69 years with COVID-19, enrolled during active disease. Sample: peripheral blood. The rearrangement joins TRBV6-6 to TRBJ2-7; 7 nucleotides agree with TRBD1. The CDR3: CASSQQGPSPYEQYF. CDR3 DNA sequence: TGTGCCAGCAGCCAACAGGGGCCTTCACCCTACGAGCAGTACTTC.